This is a list of T cell receptor beta chains from one sample in a study of shared clonotypes between healthy human individuals. Assay used: immunoSEQ multiplex PCR; TCRdb lists only in-frame clones, some missing. The sample holds 2 million to 2.5 million clones; approximately 96% are singletons and the top ten take approximately 0.13%. The sequenced sample consisted of naive CD4+ T cells sorted from blood. The receptor set was obtained from a man between 18 and 35 years old in good health. CDR3s include the opening cysteine and the closing phenylalanine or tryptophan. The order of the fields is D gene, V gene, clone size, J gene, CDR3 protein, CDR3 DNA. The D gene is left open where the match is weak. Part of the rows lack a size; the others show once, few, many or a class for expanded clones.

NA,TRBV7-7,NA,TRBJ2-3,CASSLGYPGASTDTQYF,TGTGCTAGCAGCTTAGGGTACCCAGGGGCTAGCACAGATACGCAGTATTTT
TRBD2,TRBV6-5,once,TRBJ2-4,CASSPGTSVYIQYF,TGTGCCAGCAGTCCCGGGACTAGCGTCTACATTCAGTACTTC
NA,TRBV2,NA,TRBJ1-5,CATRRGFQPQHF,TGTGCCACCAGAAGGGGGTTTCAGCCCCAGCATTTT
TRBD1,TRBV6-5,once,TRBJ2-7,CASSPTGSSYEQYF,TGTGCCAGCAGTCCGACAGGGAGCTCCTACGAGCAGTACTTC
TRBD2,TRBV5-1,NA,TRBJ2-7,CASSLESTSGRNTYF,TGCGCCAGCAGCTTGGAGTCGACTAGCGGGAGGAACACGTACTTC
NA,TRBV5-5,NA,TRBJ2-7,CASSQTQGPDEQYF,TGTGCCAGCAGCCAGACCCAGGGGCCGGACGAGCAGTACTTC
TRBD1,TRBV30,NA,TRBJ1-5,CAWSVKGAGQPQHF,TGTGCCTGGAGTGTAAAGGGGGCCGGGCAGCCCCAGCATTTT
NA,TRBV10-1,NA,TRBJ2-3,CASSVGLRGTDTQYF,TGCGCCAGCAGCGTGGGACTGCGGGGCACAGATACGCAGTATTTT
NA,TRBV7-2,once,TRBJ1-3,CASSLTGGTGNTIYF,TGTGCCAGCAGCTTAACGGGGGGGACTGGAAACACCATATATTTT
NA,TRBV18,NA,TRBJ1-1,CASTRQGLNTEAFF,TGTGCCAGCACGCGGCAGGGGCTGAACACTGAAGCTTTCTTT
TRBD1,TRBV2,NA,TRBJ1-2,CASSGGQGSGYTF,TGTGCCAGCTCCGGGGGACAGGGGAGCGGCTACACCTTC
NA,TRBV28,NA,TRBJ2-7,CASSLYRAFYEQYF,TGTGCCAGCAGTTTGTACAGGGCTTTCTACGAGCAGTACTTC
TRBD1,TRBV11-2,NA,TRBJ1-2,CASSPLGQGVQNYGYTF,TGTGCCAGCAGCCCCCTGGGGCAGGGGGTTCAGAACTATGGCTACACCTTC
TRBD1,TRBV7-6,NA,TRBJ1-6,CASSLEDRGDSPLHF,TGTGCCAGCAGCTTAGAAGACAGGGGGGATTCACCCCTCCACTTT
TRBD2,TRBV27,NA,TRBJ2-7,CASSLKREGPYEQYF,TGTGCCAGCAGTTTAAAGCGGGAGGGGCCCTACGAGCAGTACTTC
NA,TRBV11-2,NA,TRBJ2-1,CASSHPGLGISYNEQFF,TGTGCCAGCAGCCACCCCGGCCTGGGCATATCCTACAATGAGCAGTTCTTC
NA,TRBV4-1,NA,TRBJ1-4,CASSRRGASNEKLFF,TGCGCCAGCAGCCGCCGCGGGGCGTCTAATGAAAAACTGTTTTTT
NA,TRBV5-1,NA,TRBJ2-7,CASSTTSAKTYEQYF,TGCGCCAGCAGCACGACAAGCGCCAAGACCTACGAGCAGTACTTC
NA,TRBV5-6,NA,TRBJ1-5,CASSLGGFLQPQHF,TGTGCCAGCAGCTTGGGGGGGTTTTTGCAGCCCCAGCATTTT
NA,TRBV4-3,once,TRBJ2-7,CASSQDRSFSYEQYF,TGCGCCAGCAGCCAAGACAGGTCCTTCTCCTACGAGCAGTACTTC
TRBD1,TRBV5-1,NA,TRBJ1-2,CASSVGDRDGYTF,TGCGCCAGCAGCGTGGGGGACAGAGATGGCTACACCTTC
NA,TRBV7-9,NA,TRBJ2-7,CASSLEGYLEQYF,TGTGCCAGCAGCTTAGAAGGGTACCTCGAGCAGTACTTC
NA,TRBV18,NA,TRBJ2-2,CASSRGGGELFF,TGTGCCAGCTCACGAGGCGGCGGGGAGCTGTTTTTT
NA,TRBV9,NA,TRBJ2-7,CASSVGGGREQYF,TGTGCCAGCAGCGTCGGGGGTGGGCGCGAGCAGTACTTC
TRBD1,TRBV25-1,NA,TRBJ1-5,CASREGTGEPQHF,TGTGCCAGCAGGGAAGGGACAGGGGAACCCCAGCATTTT
TRBD2,TRBV28,NA,TRBJ2-1,CASSPPTRGLAGGHQFF,TGTGCCAGCAGTCCACCGACCCGGGGACTAGCGGGGGGGCATCAGTTCTTC
NA,TRBV10-3,once,TRBJ2-2,CAISEEGSLIAGELFF,TGTGCCATCAGTGAGGAGGGCTCACTTATAGCCGGGGAGCTGTTTTTT
TRBD2,TRBV6-5,once,TRBJ2-7,CASRGLADGLHEQYF,TGTGCCAGCAGGGGACTAGCGGACGGGCTCCACGAGCAGTACTTC
NA,TRBV18,NA,TRBJ2-7,CASSPQAHEQYF,TGTGCCAGCTCACCACAGGCCCACGAGCAGTACTTC
TRBD2,TRBV5-4,NA,TRBJ2-2,CASSPGRTSGSTGELFF,TGTGCCAGCAGCCCTGGGAGAACTAGCGGGAGCACCGGGGAGCTGTTTTTT
TRBD1,TRBV5-1,NA,TRBJ1-1,CASSQGAANTEAFF,TGCGCCAGCAGCCAGGGGGCGGCGAACACTGAAGCTTTCTTT
NA,TRBV7-8,NA,TRBJ2-7,CASSFLEWVQF,TGTGCCAGCAGCTTTCTAGAATGGGTCCAGTTC
NA,TRBV7-9,NA,TRBJ2-2,CASSSSSGTRNTGELFF,TGTGCCAGCAGCTCCTCCTCCGGGACACGTAACACCGGGGAGCTGTTTTTT
NA,TRBV28,NA,TRBJ1-1,CASSLPHQTEAFF,TGTGCCAGCAGTTTGCCCCACCAGACTGAAGCTTTCTTT
NA,TRBV6-6,NA,TRBJ1-2,CASSFQGGYSRGYTF,TGTGCCAGCAGTTTCCAGGGAGGGTACTCTCGAGGCTACACCTTC